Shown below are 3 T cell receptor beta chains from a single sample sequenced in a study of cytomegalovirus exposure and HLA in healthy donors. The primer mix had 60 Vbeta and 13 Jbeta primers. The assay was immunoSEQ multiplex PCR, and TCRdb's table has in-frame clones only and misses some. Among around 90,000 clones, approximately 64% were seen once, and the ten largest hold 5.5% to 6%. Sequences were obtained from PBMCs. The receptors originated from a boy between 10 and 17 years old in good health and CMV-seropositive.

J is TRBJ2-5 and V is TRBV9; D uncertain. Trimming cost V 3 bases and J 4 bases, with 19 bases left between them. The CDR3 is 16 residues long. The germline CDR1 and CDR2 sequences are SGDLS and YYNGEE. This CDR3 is CASSEPGAAVGETQYF. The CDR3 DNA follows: TGTGCCAGCAGCGAGCCGGGTGCCGCGGTCGGAGAGACCCAGTACTTC.

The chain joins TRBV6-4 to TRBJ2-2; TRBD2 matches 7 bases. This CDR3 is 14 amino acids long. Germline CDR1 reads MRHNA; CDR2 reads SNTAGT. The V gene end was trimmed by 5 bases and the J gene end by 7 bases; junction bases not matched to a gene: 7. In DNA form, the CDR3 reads TGTGCCAGCAGTAGACTAGCCGGTGGCGGGGAGCTGTTTTTT. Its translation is CASSRLAGGGELFF.

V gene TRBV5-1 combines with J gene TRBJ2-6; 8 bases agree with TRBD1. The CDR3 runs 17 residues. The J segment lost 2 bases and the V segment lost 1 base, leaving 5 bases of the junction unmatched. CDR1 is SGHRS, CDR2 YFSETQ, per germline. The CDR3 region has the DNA TGCGCCAGCAGCTTGAATCAGGGGGCTGCTGGGGCCAACGTCCTGACTTTC. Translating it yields CASSLNQGAAGANVLTF. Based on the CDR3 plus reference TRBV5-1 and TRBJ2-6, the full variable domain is KAGVTQTPRYLIKTRGQQVTLSCSPISGHRSVSWYQQTPGQGLQFLFEYFSETQRNKGNFPGRFSGRQFSNSRSEMNVSTLELGDSALYLCASSLNQGAAGANVLTFGAGSRLTVL.